This T cell receptor beta chain was captured in a study of Tregs in tolerant kidney transplant recipients (dated by TCRdb to between 2018 and 2020). About the investigation overall: Transplants used related donors with nonmyeloablative bone marrow transplantation; mixed chimerism was transient in the human trials. The study applied TCRbeta sequencing to find donor-specific regulatory T cells before combined kidney and bone marrow transplantation and then followed those same cells after transplant. What the research found in general, with its limitations: In tolerant patients, the expansion of donor-specific Tregs was greater than global Treg expansion, suggesting that the expansion was antigen-driven rather than nonspecific. Although technical replication error seemed to be minimal, the question of biological reproducibility was not addressed directly. Because the PCR primers were changed over time for some patients, nucleotide-level comparison could not be performed across the samples from those patients. Expanding Tregs with activated donor B cells appeared to identify the most biologically relevant and donor-specific TCRbeta repertoire. The study was limited by small patient numbers, and the findings need validation in larger populations and under other immunosuppression protocols.

For TCRbeta CDR3 sequencing, genomic DNA from the sorted cells was extracted using the QIAGEN DNeasy Blood and Tissue Kit. High-throughput TCRbeta CDR3 sequencing, which included PCR amplification with bias correction and internal controls, was done commercially through immunoSEQ. The authors' pipeline ran thus. Unique productive TCRbeta sequences were defined by CDR3 nucleotide sequence where primers matched, otherwise by CDR3 amino acid sequence with Vbeta and Jbeta genes. As a correction for sorting error, sequences shared between sorted populations at a frequency ratio of 2:1 or less were discarded, and the remaining shared sequences were assigned to the higher population. A sequence was defined as donor-reactive if the sequence was expanded at least 5-fold in CFSE-low cells compared with unstimulated cells and had a frequency of at least 0.01% in CFSE-low cells. Repertoire divergence was quantified by Jensen-Shannon divergence using the top 100 TCRbeta sequences ranked by frequency. For any sample with multiple sequencing runs, sorting error was corrected in each run separately before the runs were pooled. Sourced from immuneACCESS, this table was stored by TCRdb with only in-frame sequences that have V and J called. A share of the clones is absent; for the studies checked, an unresolved V gene accounts for under half, and the remainder has no known explanation. That table gives V, J and clone size, and the DNA gave D and trimming. The sample's records list roughly 50,000 clones. Approximately 0.78% of the sample rests with the top ten.

The intended sense of this specimen's time point label: blood sample drawn before combined kidney and bone marrow transplant. Thawed PBMCs were FACS-sorted into unstimulated Tregs (CD4+CD25+CD127-), CD4+ non-Tregs (CD4+CD25-), CD4 cells and CD8 cells. The patients were several recipients of combined kidney and bone marrow transplants from the ITN036ST trial, and samples were available only from these trial subjects. Healthy control blood was separated into PBMCs by Ficoll density gradient and cryopreserved, and patient PBMCs were collected both before and after transplant. Details on this clone: What antigen it recognizes has not been identified. The sequence runs out 3 residues before the end of the CDR3; the remainder is reconstructed from the germline J gene.

V gives up 1 base and J gives up 8 bases, and the segment between their germline ends measures 12 bases. The CDR1 and CDR2 encoded by the germline V gene are KGHSH and LQKENI. Including the terminal cysteine and phenylalanine, the CDR3 comprises 15 residues. Part of the CDR3 DNA is given, 36 bases translated from base 1. The specimen was CD4+ T cells from blood, collected before the transplant. This TCR was sampled from a human donor who received a combined kidney and bone marrow transplant. Recombination linked TRBV18 to TRBJ1-6; the D segment cannot be called with confidence. CDR3 reads: CASSPLQAKDSPLHF. The part of the CDR3 DNA that was read is TGTGCCAGCTCACCACTTCAGGCCAAGGATTCACCC.